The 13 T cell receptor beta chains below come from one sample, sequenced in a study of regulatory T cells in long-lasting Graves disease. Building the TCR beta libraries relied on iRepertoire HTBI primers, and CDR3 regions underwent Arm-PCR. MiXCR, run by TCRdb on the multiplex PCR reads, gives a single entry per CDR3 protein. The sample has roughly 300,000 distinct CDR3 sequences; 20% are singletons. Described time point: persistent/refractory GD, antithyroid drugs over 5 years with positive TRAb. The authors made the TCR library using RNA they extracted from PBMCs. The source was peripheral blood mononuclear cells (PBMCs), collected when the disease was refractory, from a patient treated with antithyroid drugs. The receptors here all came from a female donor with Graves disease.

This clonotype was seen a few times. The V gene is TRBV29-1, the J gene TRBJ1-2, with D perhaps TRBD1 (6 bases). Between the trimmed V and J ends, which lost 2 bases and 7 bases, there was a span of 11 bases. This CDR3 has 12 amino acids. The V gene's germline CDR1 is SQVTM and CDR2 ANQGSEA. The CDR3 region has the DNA TGCAGCGTTGAATCTAACAGGGCTGGCTACACCTTC. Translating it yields CSVESNRAGYTF.

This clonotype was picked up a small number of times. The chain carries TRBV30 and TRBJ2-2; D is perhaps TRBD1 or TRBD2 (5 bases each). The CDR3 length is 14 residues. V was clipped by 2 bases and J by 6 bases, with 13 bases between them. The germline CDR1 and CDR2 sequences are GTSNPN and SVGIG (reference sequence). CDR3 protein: CAWSPSVGAGELFF. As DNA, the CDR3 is TGTGCCTGGAGTCCTTCCGTGGGGGCCGGGGAGCTGTTTTTT.

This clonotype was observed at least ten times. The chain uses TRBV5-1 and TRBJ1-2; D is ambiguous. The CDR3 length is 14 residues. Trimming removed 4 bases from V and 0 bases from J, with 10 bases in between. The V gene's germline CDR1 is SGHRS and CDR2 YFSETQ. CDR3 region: CASSDARANYGYTF. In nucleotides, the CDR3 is TGCGCCAGCAGCGATGCTAGAGCTAACTATGGCTACACCTTC.

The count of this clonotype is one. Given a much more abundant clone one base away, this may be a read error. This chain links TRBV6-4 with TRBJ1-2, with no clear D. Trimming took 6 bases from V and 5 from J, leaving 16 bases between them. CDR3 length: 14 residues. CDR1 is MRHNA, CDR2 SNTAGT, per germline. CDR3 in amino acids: CASSSRRGRYGYTF. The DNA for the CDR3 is TGTGCCAGCAGCTCCCGACGAGGGCGGTATGGCTACACCTTC.

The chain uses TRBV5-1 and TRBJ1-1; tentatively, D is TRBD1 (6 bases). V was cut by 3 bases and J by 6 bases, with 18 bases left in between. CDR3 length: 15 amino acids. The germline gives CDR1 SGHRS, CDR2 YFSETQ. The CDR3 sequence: CASSSDRYRASEAFF. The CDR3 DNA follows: TGCGCCAGCAGCTCGGATAGATACAGGGCCTCTGAAGCTTTCTTT.

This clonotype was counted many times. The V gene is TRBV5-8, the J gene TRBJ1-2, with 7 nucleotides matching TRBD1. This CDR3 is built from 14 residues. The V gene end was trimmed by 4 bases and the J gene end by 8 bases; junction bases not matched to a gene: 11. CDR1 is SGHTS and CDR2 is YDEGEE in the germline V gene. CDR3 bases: TGTGCCAGCAGCGCGCCGGACAGGCCTAGAGGCTACACCTTC. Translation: CASSAPDRPRGYTF. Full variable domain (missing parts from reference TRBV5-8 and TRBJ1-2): EAGVTQSPTHLIKTRGQQATLRCSPISGHTSVYWYQQALGLGLQFLLWYDEGEERNRGNFPPRFSGRQFPNYSSELNVNALELEDSALYLCASSAPDRPRGYTFGSGTRLTVV.

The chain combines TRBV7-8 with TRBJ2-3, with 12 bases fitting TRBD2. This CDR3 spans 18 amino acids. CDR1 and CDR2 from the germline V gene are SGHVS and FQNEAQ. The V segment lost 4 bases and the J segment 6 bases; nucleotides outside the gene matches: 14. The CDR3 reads CASSSSWTSGANKDTQYF. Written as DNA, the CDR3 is TGTGCCAGCAGCTCCAGCTGGACTAGCGGGGCCAACAAGGATACGCAGTATTTT.

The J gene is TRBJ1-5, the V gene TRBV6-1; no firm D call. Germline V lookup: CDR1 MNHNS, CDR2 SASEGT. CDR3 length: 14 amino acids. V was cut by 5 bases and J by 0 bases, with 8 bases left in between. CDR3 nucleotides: TGTGCCAGCAGTCCCCCTGTTAGCAATCAGCCCCAGCATTTT. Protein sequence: CASSPPVSNQPQHF.

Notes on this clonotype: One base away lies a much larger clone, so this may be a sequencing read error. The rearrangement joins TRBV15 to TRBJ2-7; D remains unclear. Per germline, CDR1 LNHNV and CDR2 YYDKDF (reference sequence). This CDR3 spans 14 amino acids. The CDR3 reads CATSRDLASCEQYF. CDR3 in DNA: TGTGCCACCAGCAGAGATTTAGCCTCCTGCGAGCAGTACTTC.

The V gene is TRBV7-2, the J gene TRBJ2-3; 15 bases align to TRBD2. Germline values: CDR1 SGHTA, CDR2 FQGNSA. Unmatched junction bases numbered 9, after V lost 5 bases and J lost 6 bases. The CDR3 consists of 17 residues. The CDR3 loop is CASSLRTSGGAFDTQYF. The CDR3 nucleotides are TGTGCCAGCAGCCTACGGACTAGCGGGGGGGCATTTGATACGCAGTATTTT.

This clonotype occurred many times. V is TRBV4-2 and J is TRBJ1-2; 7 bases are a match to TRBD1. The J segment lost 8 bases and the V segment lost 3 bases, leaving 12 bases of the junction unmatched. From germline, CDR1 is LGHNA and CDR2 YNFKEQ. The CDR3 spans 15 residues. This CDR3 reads CASSHPDRESAGYTF. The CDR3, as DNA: TGTGCCAGCAGCCATCCCGACAGGGAATCAGCAGGCTACACCTTC.

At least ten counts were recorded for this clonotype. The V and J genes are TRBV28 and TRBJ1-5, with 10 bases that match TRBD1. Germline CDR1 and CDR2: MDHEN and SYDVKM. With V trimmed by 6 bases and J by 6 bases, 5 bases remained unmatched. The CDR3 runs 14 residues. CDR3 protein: CASSRTGGGQPQHF. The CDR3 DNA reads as TGTGCCAGCAGCAGGACAGGGGGAGGTCAGCCCCAGCATTTT.

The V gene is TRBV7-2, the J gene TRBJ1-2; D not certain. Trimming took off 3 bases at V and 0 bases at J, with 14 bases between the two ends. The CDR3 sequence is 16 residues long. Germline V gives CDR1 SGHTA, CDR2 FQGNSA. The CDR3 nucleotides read TGTGCCAGCAGCTTCGTGGGGAGTTGGGCTAACTATGGCTACACCTTC. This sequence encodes CASSFVGSWANYGYTF.